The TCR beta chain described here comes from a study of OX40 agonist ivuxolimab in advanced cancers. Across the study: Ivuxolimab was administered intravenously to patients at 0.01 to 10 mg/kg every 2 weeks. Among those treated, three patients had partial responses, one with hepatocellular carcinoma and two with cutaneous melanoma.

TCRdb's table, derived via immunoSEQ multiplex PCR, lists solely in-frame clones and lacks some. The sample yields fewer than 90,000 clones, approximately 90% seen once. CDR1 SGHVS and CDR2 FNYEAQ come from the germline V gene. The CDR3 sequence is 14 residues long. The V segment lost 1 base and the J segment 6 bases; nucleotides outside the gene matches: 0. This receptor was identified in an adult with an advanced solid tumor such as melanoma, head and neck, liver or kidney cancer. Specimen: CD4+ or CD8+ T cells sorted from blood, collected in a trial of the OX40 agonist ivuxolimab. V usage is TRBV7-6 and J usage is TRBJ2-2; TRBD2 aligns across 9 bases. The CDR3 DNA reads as TGTGCCAGCAGCTTAGGGACTAGCGCCGGGGAGCTGTTTTTT. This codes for CASSLGTSAGELFF.